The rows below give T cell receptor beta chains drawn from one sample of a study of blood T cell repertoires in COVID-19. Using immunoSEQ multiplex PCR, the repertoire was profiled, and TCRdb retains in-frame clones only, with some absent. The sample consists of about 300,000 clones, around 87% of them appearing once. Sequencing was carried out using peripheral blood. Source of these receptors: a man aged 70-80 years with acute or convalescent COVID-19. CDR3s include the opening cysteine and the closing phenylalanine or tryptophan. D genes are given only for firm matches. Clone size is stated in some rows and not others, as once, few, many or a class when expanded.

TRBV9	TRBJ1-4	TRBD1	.	CASSVSTGGGEKLFF	TGTGCCAGCAGCGTAAGCACAGGGGGCGGGGAAAAACTGTTTTTT
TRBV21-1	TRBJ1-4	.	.	CASSKVGLLNEKLFF	TGTGCCAGCAGCAAAGTGGGACTGCTGAATGAAAAACTGTTTTTT
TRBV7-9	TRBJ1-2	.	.	CASSLGETGGYTF	TGTGCCAGCAGCTTAGGGGAGACGGGGGGCTACACCTTC
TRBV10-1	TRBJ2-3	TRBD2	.	CAPGASGDTDTQYF	TGCGCCCCCGGCGCTAGCGGGGACACAGATACGCAGTATTTT
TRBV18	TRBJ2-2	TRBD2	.	CASSRTTSAGELFF	TGTGCCAGCTCACGTACGACTAGCGCCGGGGAGCTGTTTTTT
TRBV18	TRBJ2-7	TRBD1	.	CASSPGTANVLQYF	TGTGCCAGCTCACCCGGGACAGCTAACGTCCTACAGTACTTC
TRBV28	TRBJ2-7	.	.	CASERREREQYF	TGTGCCAGCGAAAGGAGGGAGCGGGAGCAGTACTTC
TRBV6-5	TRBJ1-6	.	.	CASSYSRGSPLHF	TGTGCCAGCAGTTACTCTCGGGGTTCACCCCTCCACTTT
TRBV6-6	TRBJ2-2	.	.	CAGTTRNTGELFF	TGTGCCGGCACCACCAGGAACACCGGGGAGCTGTTTTTT
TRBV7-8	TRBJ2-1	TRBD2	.	CASSQVAGGYNEQFF	TGTGCCAGCAGCCAAGTAGCGGGGGGCTACAATGAGCAGTTCTTC
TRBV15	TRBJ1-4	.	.	CATSSSRRGTNEKLFF	TGTGCCACCAGCAGCAGTCGTAGGGGAACTAATGAAAAACTGTTTTTT
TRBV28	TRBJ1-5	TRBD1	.	CASSHSRTGGVQPQHF	TGTGCCAGCAGTCACTCCCGGACAGGGGGCGTTCAGCCCCAGCATTTT
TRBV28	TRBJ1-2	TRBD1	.	CASSKPGTGLWGYTF	TGTGCCAGCAGTAAACCCGGGACAGGGCTCTGGGGCTACACCTTC
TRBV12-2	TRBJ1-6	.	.	CASRLGNRSSPLHF	TGTGCAAGTCGCTTGGGTAACAGGAGTTCACCCCTCCACTTT
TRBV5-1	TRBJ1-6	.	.	CASSPDSNNSPLHF	TGCGCCAGCAGCCCGGACAGCAATAATTCACCCCTCCACTTT
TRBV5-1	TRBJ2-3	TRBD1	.	CASSLNRDRALTDTQYF	TGCGCCAGCAGCTTGAATAGGGACAGGGCCCTCACAGATACGCAGTATTTT
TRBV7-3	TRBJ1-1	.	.	CASSFSRDTEAFF	TGTGCCAGCAGCTTTTCCAGGGACACTGAAGCTTTCTTT
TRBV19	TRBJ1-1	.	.	CASSVRDRGIEAFF	TGTGCCAGTAGTGTAAGGGATCGGGGGATTGAAGCTTTCTTT
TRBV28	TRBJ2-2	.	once	CASRTQGIGELFF	TGTGCCAGCAGGACTCAGGGTATCGGGGAGCTGTTTTTT
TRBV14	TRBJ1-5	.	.	CASSQSGGDQPQHF	TGTGCCAGCAGCCAATCGGGGGGGGATCAGCCCCAGCATTTT
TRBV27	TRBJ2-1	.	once	CASGRSGHLYNEQFF	TGTGCCAGCGGCCGGTCGGGACACCTCTACAATGAGCAGTTCTTC
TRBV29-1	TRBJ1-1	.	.	CSAYWGGDTEAFF	TGCAGCGCCTATTGGGGGGGGGACACTGAAGCTTTCTTT
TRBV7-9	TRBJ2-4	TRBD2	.	CASSLVAGEGLTKNIQYF	TGTGCCAGCAGCTTAGTGGCTGGCGAGGGACTAACCAAAAACATTCAGTACTTC
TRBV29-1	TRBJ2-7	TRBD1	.	CSVRGRTGGLEQYF	TGCAGCGTCCGAGGAAGGACAGGGGGCCTCGAGCAGTACTTC
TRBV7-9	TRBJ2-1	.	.	CASSSRLGGADEQFF	TGTGCCAGCAGCTCCCGACTAGGCGGGGCGGATGAGCAGTTCTTC
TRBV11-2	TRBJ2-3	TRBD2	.	CASSLAAGGQYF	TGTGCCAGCAGCCTAGCGGCAGGTGGGCAGTATTTT
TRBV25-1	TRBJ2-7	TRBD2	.	CASTRPGLDEQYF	TGTGCCAGCACCCGGCCGGGACTAGACGAGCAGTACTTC
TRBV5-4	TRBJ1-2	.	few	CASSLQAQGYGYTF	TGTGCCAGCAGCCTGCAGGCCCAGGGCTATGGCTACACCTTC
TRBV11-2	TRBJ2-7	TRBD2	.	CASNSGFSSYEQYF	TGTGCCAGCAATAGCGGGTTTAGCTCCTACGAGCAGTACTTC
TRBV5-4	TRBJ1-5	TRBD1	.	CASSLDRGSNQPQHF	TGTGCCAGCAGCTTGGACAGGGGAAGCAATCAGCCCCAGCATTTT
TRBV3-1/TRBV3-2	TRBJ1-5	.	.	CASSSGSSNQPQHF	TGTGCCAGCAGCTCGGGGAGCTCTAATCAGCCCCAGCATTTT
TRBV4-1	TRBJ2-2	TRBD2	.	CASSQALAGNTGELFF	TGCGCCAGCAGCCAAGCTCTAGCGGGAAACACCGGGGAGCTGTTTTTT